The present T cell receptor beta chain was sequenced within a study of cytomegalovirus exposure and HLA in healthy donors (dated by TCRdb to the late 2010s). In the study overall: An earlier analysis of approximately 590 of the donors reported 250 to 300 Gb of sequence data and about 100 million unique TCR beta sequences from about 179 million T cells. Genome-wide SNP genotypes for about 60% of the roughly 700 donors were used in a later genetic analysis, which treated that subset as a discovery cohort. A later analysis re-analyzed previously published TCR beta repertoires from 660 or so donors and added high-resolution HLA genotyping to study TCR occurrence patterns. On average, over 200,000 unique TCR beta nucleotide sequences were sequenced per donor among about 400 genotyped donors of the cohort, with 15% to 20% of those sequences being non-productive. Of the 398 genotyped donors, less than 90% were placed in the genetic ancestry cluster associated with self-reported Caucasian donors. Every repertoire in the discovery cohort had been generated on one and the same sequencing platform. HLA typing covered class I and class II loci at four-digit resolution. The study profiled the T cell repertoires of 666 subjects by immunosequencing and related them to cytomegalovirus serostatus. The study aimed to test whether signatures of past pathogen exposure could be identified by cataloging public T cell receptors. Approximately 310 gigabases of sequencing data and roughly 80 million unique TCR sequences made up an early release that covered some 640 HLA-typed donors. The number of typed donors differed by locus: 629-630 for A, B, C, DRB1 and DQB1; some 500 for DQA1; 606 for DPA1; and roughly 450 for DPB1. Donor age, sex, ethnicity and CMV serostatus were collected together with the repertoire data. The study combined high-throughput TCR immunosequencing, statistical association of individual TCRs with disease status, and machine learning to predict cytomegalovirus infection status. Four to six DR-DQ haplotypes were handled as single units for association and clustering, since linkage in the cohort was strong. An earlier analysis of several hundred of the donors applied high-throughput TCR beta sequencing to assess whether each TCR beta V gene segment acted as functional or pseudogenic. Rather than drawing on any new phenotypic data, the later analysis identified candidate immune exposures from TCR beta sequences and the way those sequences occurred across donors. Along with the approximately 650-subject first cohort, a separate validation cohort of over 90 different subjects was used. Broad study findings and their caveats: Compared with the roughly 600-donor mean, donors in an Asian-associated ancestry cluster had fewer N-insertions in productive TCRs, according to a later genetic analysis. In a later analysis, HLA-associated TCR beta chains showed more clonal expansion and lower generation probabilities than non-associated chains that were equally common. Presence/absence analyses assumed roughly uniform sequencing depth across donors, an assumption that may not hold. Linkage disequilibrium might explain the correlated functional status among segregating V segments, but an unknown experimental factor could not be ruled out. The classifier was reported to diagnose cytomegalovirus status with high specificity and sensitivity in both the original and validation cohorts. A cluster of highly shared sequence variants was judged likely to be a technical artifact of the sequencing pipeline. In a later analysis, the rate of TCR association differed among HLA loci, with DRB1 alleles having the most associated TCRs and HLA-C alleles having the fewest. For the cohort, immune exposure information was limited to CMV serostatus. In a later analysis, several top co-occurrence clusters were reported to appear linked to parvovirus B19, influenza, CMV and Epstein-Barr virus. V-gene and J-gene trimming of TCR beta chains was associated with a missense DCLRE1C variant in a later genetic analysis, and the association was replicated in an independent cohort. Only TCR beta chains were sequenced in this cohort, and the absence of alpha or paired-chain data limited detectable features. Most CMV-associated TCR beta chains appeared to be HLA-restricted in a later analysis, and the HLA associations seemed to be driven largely by CMV exposure. In the study, about 150 TCR beta chains were listed as associated with cytomegalovirus. A further reported finding was that TCR beta sequences accurately predicted the HLA-A and HLA-B alleles for most subjects in the first cohort. Across donors, most TCR sequences were observed very rarely, whereas some public TCRs were present in many individuals. The authors suggested that the approach could potentially be generalized to other disease states and immunological phenotypes. Some IMGT-functional V segments, including TRBV6-2 and TRBV6-3, could not be told apart with the 87-base-pair reads, so those segments were excluded. When HLA alleles, especially DR and DQ, strongly co-occurred, attributing TCR associations to individual alleles was difficult. In an earlier analysis of more than 450 of the donors, most TCR beta V segments were observed in productive rearrangements about 87% or about 30% of the time, broadly matching IMGT annotations. At a false discovery rate of 0.05, a later analysis linked 15,000 to 20,000 TCR beta sequences to specific HLA alleles. Because some donors lacked HLA typing at each locus, the association tests relied only on the typed subset. Three of the identified cytomegalovirus-associated TCR beta chains were confirmed in vitro to be specific for cytomegalovirus antigens. Seventeen rarely observed V segments, including chromosome 9 orphons, were excluded from the earlier analysis of a few hundred of the donors because counts were too low.

The CDR3 goes from the cysteine to the phenylalanine over 13 residues. The sequence is cut down to CDR3 DNA, 39 bases in frame from base 1. V is reduced by 3 bases and J by 3 bases, leaving a spacing of 8 bases between them. According to the germline V gene, CDR1 reads SNHLY and CDR2 reads FYNNEI. For this clone: The clone's antigen remains unknown. No base-level quality is on record; no much larger clone is a single base apart.

The library relied on the immunoSEQ multiplex PCR assay. For the multiplex PCR, a mixture combining 60 forward primers for TCR Vbeta segments and 13 reverse primers for TCR Jbeta segments was used. A multiplex PCR assay on genomic DNA amplified the CDR3 region of rearranged TCR beta genes. The amplified TCR beta libraries were sequenced on the Illumina HiSeq System as 87-base-pair reads. Concerning the study's data processing: A later analysis tallied 75 million to 95 million unique TCR beta chains across the approximately 670 repertoires, and roughly 11 million of those chains were shared by two or more donors. A nearest-neighbor algorithm error-corrected the raw reads and collapsed the reads into unique sequences, merging closely related sequences to remove PCR and sequencing errors. Alignment of CDR3 sequences to IMGT reference sequences was used to assign V, D and J gene segments. For a sequence to be retained, a match of at least six nucleotides was required to both a V gene segment and a J gene segment. A rearrangement counted as productive if the CDR3 had no stop codons and remained in frame with V and J, and every other rearrangement counted as non-productive. CDR3 was defined according to IMGT convention as the region running from the second conserved V-encoded cysteine to the conserved J-encoded phenylalanine. The earlier analysis of approximately 500 of the donors excluded sequences that lacked an unambiguous match to a single V gene segment. An earlier analysis of several hundred of the donors called V segments functional above 56.7% productive rearrangements and segregating when the between-donor standard deviation exceeded 5%. A statistical classification framework was built for diagnosing cytomegalovirus status from the catalog of TCR beta chain sequences. In a later analysis, V and J genes were assigned by comparing TCR nucleotide sequences against IMGT/GENE-DB human TR gene sequences. In a later analysis, CDR3 sequences and most-parsimonious VDJ recombination scenarios were assigned using the TCRdist pipeline. In a later analysis, each TCR beta chain was defined by its CDR3 amino acid sequence together with its V-gene family, and reads without a unique V-gene family were excluded. A later analysis removed 592 highly shared, low-generation-probability nucleotide sequences to deal with suspected cross-contamination and a sequencing artifact. In a later analysis, a clonal expansion index for each public chain was calculated from normalized within-repertoire ranks of inferred template counts. In a later analysis, generation probabilities were computed with a VDJ recombination model fitted to out-of-frame rearrangements, and the resulting probabilities were checked against IGoR. Hypergeometric tests were used in a later analysis to score TCR-TCR, TCR-HLA and TCR-CMV co-occurrence, with a repertoire-size bias correction applied to the TCR pairs. In a later analysis, false discovery rates were estimated by permuting HLA or CMV assignments 20 times. In a later analysis, co-occurring TCRs were grouped with DBSCAN, and TCRdist sequence similarity was added when clustering was performed within HLA-allele-positive subsets. Co-occurrence clustering excluded repertoires with fewer than 30,000 or more than 120,000 public chains, plus five with anomalous nucleotide sharing. The source is immuneACCESS, and TCRdb retained only in-frame sequences with V and J called. Part of the clones is not carried over; for the studies checked, unresolved V genes explain less than half of this, and the remainder is unexplained. That table gives V, J and clone size, and the DNA gave D and trimming. The sample table shows approximately 100,000 clones, and approximately 85% are seen once. The ten largest clones add up to less than 5% of the sample.

The cohort comprised some 680 healthy bone marrow donors. At the time of sampling, all cohort members were nominally healthy, though unrecorded immune exposures were likely present. The donor tested CMV seronegative, placing the donor among the 352 seronegative members of the cohort. A peripheral blood sample was collected from each donor, and TCR beta sequencing was performed on peripheral blood mononuclear cells. The Qiagen DNeasy Blood Extraction Kit was used to extract genomic DNA from the blood cell samples. This clonotype originated in a young man in good health and CMV-seronegative. Sequencing was carried out using PBMCs. The V and J genes are TRBV2 and TRBJ1-1, with the identity of the D gene unclear. The DNA reads TGTGCCAGCAGTGAGTCGTATGACACTGAAGCTTTCTTT. Its amino acids are CASSESYDTEAFF.